This is a list of T cell receptor beta chains from one sample in a study of radiation and T cells in renal cell carcinoma. Here immunoSEQ multiplex PCR was the method, and the copy in TCRdb shows in-frame clones only, minus some. The sample carries just over 150,000 clones, roughly 90% recorded once. This sample comprised blood, obtained from a patient whose treatment included radiotherapy and nephrectomy. The receptors were gathered from a woman between 45 and 65 years old with renal cell carcinoma. The CDR3 runs from the conserved cysteine through the conserved F or W. D genes are given only for firm matches. Expanded clones get a size class; other rows say once, few or many, or leave the size out.

d_call | j_call | v_call | clone_size | cdr3_aa | cdr3_nt
NA | TRBJ1-1 | TRBV30 | NA | CASKLSISGTEAFF | TGTGCCTCAAAATTAAGTATTTCAGGCACTGAAGCTTTCTTT
TRBD2 | TRBJ2-1 | TRBV7-9 | NA | CASSLSLGLAGIEQFF | TGTGCCAGCAGCCTCTCCTTGGGACTAGCGGGGATTGAGCAGTTCTTC
NA | TRBJ2-1 | TRBV12-5 | once | CASGFGIYNEQFF | TGTGCTAGTGGTTTCGGGATCTACAATGAGCAGTTCTTC
TRBD2 | TRBJ2-7 | TRBV18 | NA | CASSPAGPGLAGYEQYF | TGTGCCAGCTCACCTGCCGGCCCGGGACTAGCGGGGTACGAGCAGTACTTC
TRBD1 | TRBJ1-2 | TRBV6-5 | NA | CASRETGGDGYTF | TGTGCCAGCAGAGAAACAGGGGGCGATGGCTACACCTTC
NA | TRBJ1-4 | TRBV29-1 | NA | CSVVGTGKPSEKLFF | TGCAGCGTTGTCGGGACCGGGAAACCTAGCGAAAAACTGTTTTTT
NA | TRBJ2-3 | TRBV6-1 | NA | CASNPDTQYF | TGTGCCAGCAACCCAGATACGCAGTATTTT
NA | TRBJ2-1 | TRBV25-1 | NA | CASSYLIRNEQFF | TGTGCCAGCAGTTACCTTATTCGGAATGAGCAGTTCTTC
TRBD1 | TRBJ2-7 | TRBV19 | NA | CASSTQTGDSYEQYF | TGTGCCAGTAGTACTCAAACAGGGGACTCCTACGAGCAGTACTTC
TRBD1 | TRBJ2-1 | TRBV5-1 | NA | CASSNHRDSRYNEQFF | TGCGCCAGCAGTAATCACCGGGACAGTAGATACAATGAGCAGTTCTTC
NA | TRBJ1-1 | TRBV19 | few | CATGGWDTEAFF | TGTGCCACGGGAGGGTGGGACACTGAAGCTTTCTTT
NA | TRBJ2-1 | TRBV18 | NA | CASSPWATPNNEQFF | TGTGCCAGCTCACCATGGGCAACCCCCAACAATGAGCAGTTCTTC
NA | TRBJ1-1 | TRBV28 | NA | CASSFGTGNTEAFF | TGTGCCAGCAGTTTTGGGACGGGGAACACTGAAGCTTTCTTT
NA | TRBJ1-2 | TRBV7-2 | NA | CASSRARQRINYGYTF | TGTGCCAGCAGTCGAGCCAGGCAAAGAATTAACTATGGCTACACCTTC
NA | TRBJ2-3 | TRBV9 | NA | CASSRGAGGLSDTQYF | TGTGCCAGCAGCCGGGGAGCTGGCGGGCTATCGGATACGCAGTATTTT
NA | TRBJ1-6 | TRBV9 | NA | CASSPEGSVSSYNSPLHF | TGTGCCAGCAGCCCGGAGGGTTCCGTGAGCTCCTATAATTCACCCCTCCACTTT
NA | TRBJ1-1 | TRBV9 | once | CASSPAGPPNTEAFF | TGTGCCAGCAGCCCCGCGGGCCCTCCGAACACTGAAGCTTTCTTT
TRBD1 | TRBJ1-2 | TRBV5-1 | once | CASSLEGTGTAYGYTF | TGCGCCAGCAGCTTGGAGGGGACAGGGACCGCCTATGGCTACACCTTC
NA | TRBJ2-7 | TRBV6-6 | NA | CASGVSLNSYEQYF | TGTGCCAGCGGGGTCTCACTCAACTCCTACGAGCAGTACTTC
TRBD1 | TRBJ1-2 | TRBV11-1 | NA | CASSVDRGRLYGYTF | TGTGCCAGCAGCGTCGACAGGGGGCGCCTCTATGGCTACACCTTC
NA | TRBJ2-2 | TRBV5-1 | NA | CASSPLKGQTGELFF | TGCGCCAGCAGCCCGCTAAAAGGTCAGACCGGGGAGCTGTTTTTT
NA | TRBJ2-7 | TRBV10-2 | NA | CASRPELARSYEQYF | TGCGCCAGCAGGCCAGAACTAGCCAGATCGTACGAGCAGTACTTC
TRBD1 | TRBJ1-4 | TRBV7-2 | few | CASSFHRGGNEKLFF | TGTGCCAGCAGCTTCCACAGGGGGGGTAATGAAAAACTGTTTTTT
NA | TRBJ2-2 | TRBV2 | few | CASKGQNTGELFF | TGTGCCAGTAAGGGGCAGAACACCGGGGAGCTGTTTTTT
TRBD2 | TRBJ2-1 | TRBV19 | NA | CARSLAGAINEQFF | TGTGCCAGGTCACTAGCGGGGGCGATCAATGAGCAGTTCTTC
TRBD1 | TRBJ2-3 | TRBV9 | NA | CASSVQGARTDTQYF | TGTGCCAGCAGCGTCCAGGGGGCGCGCACAGATACGCAGTATTTT
NA | TRBJ1-5 | TRBV6-1 | NA | CASLLGHLLNQPQHF | TGTGCCAGCCTTCTGGGACACTTGTTAAATCAGCCCCAGCATTTT
TRBD1 | TRBJ1-5 | TRBV4-1 | NA | CASSQGTGDIQPQHF | TGCGCCAGCAGCCAAGGGACAGGGGACATTCAGCCCCAGCATTTT
TRBD1 | TRBJ1-1 | TRBV30 | few | CAWSVPGTVNTEAFF | TGTGCCTGGAGTGTACCTGGGACAGTGAACACTGAAGCTTTCTTT
TRBD1 | TRBJ1-4 | TRBV11-2 | NA | CASSLGGQGVGKLFF | TGTGCCAGCAGCTTGGGGGGACAGGGGGTCGGAAAACTGTTTTTT
NA | TRBJ1-1 | TRBV7-3 | few | CASSLNRVGNFEAFF | TGTGCCAGCAGCTTAAACAGGGTCGGGAACTTTGAAGCTTTCTTT
NA | TRBJ1-2 | TRBV9 | NA | CASSVVEGTGYTF | TGTGCCAGCAGCGTAGTGGAGGGGACAGGCTACACCTTC
TRBD1 | TRBJ1-4 | TRBV19 | NA | CASSLDRVGEKLFF | TGTGCCAGTAGCCTGGACAGGGTGGGGGAAAAACTGTTTTTT
NA | TRBJ2-3 | TRBV5-6 | NA | CASSIWGVDTQYF | TGTGCCAGCAGTATCTGGGGAGTAGATACGCAGTATTTT
TRBD2 | TRBJ2-5 | TRBV29-1 | NA | CSVPSGGETQYF | TGCAGCGTACCCAGCGGGGGAGAGACCCAGTACTTC
NA | TRBJ2-2 | TRBV19 | once | CASSIDSGNTGELFF | TGTGCCAGTAGTATAGATTCCGGGAACACCGGGGAGCTGTTTTTT
TRBD2 | TRBJ2-5 | TRBV2 | NA | CASRVFGTSQETQYF | TGTGCCAGCAGGGTTTTCGGGACTAGCCAAGAGACCCAGTACTTC
TRBD2 | TRBJ2-1 | TRBV10-1 | NA | CASSESSGGTYNEQFF | TGCGCCAGCAGTGAGAGTAGCGGGGGGACATACAATGAGCAGTTCTTC
TRBD1 | TRBJ1-5 | TRBV2 | NA | CASRVGQVPKQPQHF | TGTGCCAGCAGGGTTGGACAGGTCCCTAAGCAGCCCCAGCATTTT
TRBD2 | TRBJ2-5 | TRBV7-9 | once | CASSLLAGLETQYF | TGTGCCAGCAGCTTATTAGCGGGGTTGGAGACCCAGTACTTC
TRBD2 | TRBJ2-1 | TRBV27 | NA | CASSSTTSGGTRQFF | TGTGCCAGCAGTTCTACGACTAGCGGGGGGACCAGACAGTTCTTC
TRBD1 | TRBJ1-2 | TRBV4-1 | NA | CASSPPQGAYGEGYTF | TGCGCCAGCAGCCCCCCCCAGGGGGCCTATGGAGAAGGCTACACCTTC
NA | TRBJ2-7 | TRBV29-1 | NA | CSVGQVGNEQYF | TGCAGCGTTGGACAGGTCGGCAACGAGCAGTACTTC
NA | TRBJ2-6 | TRBV29-1 | NA | CSVDFSGANVLTF | TGCAGCGTTGACTTTTCCGGGGCCAACGTCCTGACTTTC
NA | TRBJ1-5 | TRBV19 | NA | CASSSIWDQPQHF | TGTGCCAGTAGTTCCATATGGGATCAGCCCCAGCATTTT
NA | TRBJ1-2 | TRBV6-5 | once | CASSYALPYGYTF | TGTGCCAGCAGTTACGCTCTCCCCTATGGCTACACCTTC
TRBD2 | TRBJ2-5 | TRBV7-2 | NA | CASSPSRLAQETQYF | TGTGCCAGCAGCCCCTCCCGACTAGCCCAAGAGACCCAGTACTTC
TRBD1 | TRBJ1-1 | TRBV29-1 | few | CSGMTGGLSEAFF | TGCAGCGGGATGACAGGGGGGCTATCTGAAGCTTTCTTT
TRBD2 | TRBJ2-5 | TRBV6-5 | NA | CASTLGGSQETQYF | TGTGCCAGCACTTTGGGAGGGTCCCAAGAGACCCAGTACTTC
TRBD1 | TRBJ1-5 | TRBV18 | NA | CASSPGQNNQPQHF | TGTGCCAGCTCACCGGGACAGAACAATCAGCCCCAGCATTTT